This TCR beta chain was found in a study of T cell repertoires in cytomegalovirus infection. Overall study: Selected CMV epitopes included recently identified HLA-C-restricted ones as well as well-studied HLA-B-restricted ones. In public TCR beta signatures, there were indications of both CMV infection and matching HLA type.

From the reads, TCRdb called clonotypes with MiXCR, one entry per CDR3 protein. This sample has about 830,000 distinct CDR3 sequences; approximately 29% occur once, and the top ten carry around 12%. Overall study findings and caveats: Summed frequency of shared TCR beta families picked out CMV carriers who also had the relevant HLA.

The CDR3 is made up of 15 amino acids. Deletions cut 1 base from V and 0 bases from J, with 7 bases between. The germline CDR1 and CDR2 sequences are SGHVS and FNYEAQ. This clonotype was counted ten times or more. Its antigen remains unknown. The chain couples TRBV7-6 to TRBJ1-3; D is unclear. The sample in question was cultured CD8+ T cells from PBMCs, obtained from culture after CMV antigen stimulation. The receptor was derived from a human donor in good health (CMV status not recorded). Some clones in this sample may be carry-over from other donors' samples. In DNA, the CDR3 is TGTGCCAGCAGCTTAGGTGGGAGCTCTGGAAACACCATATATTTT. Its protein product is CASSLGGSSGNTIYF.